One sample yielded the 8 T cell receptor beta chains listed below, sequenced in a study of blood T cell dynamics during melanoma immunotherapy. Time point of the sample: week 3, after first cycle of checkpoint inhibitor. Using immunoSEQ multiplex PCR, the repertoire was profiled, and TCRdb retains in-frame clones only, with some absent. This table holds almost 15,000 clones, 92% found once. The sequenced sample was blood, obtained from a patient treated with checkpoint blockade. The receptors shown here come from a human donor with melanoma.

The chain is built from TRBV6-6 and TRBJ1-1; D remains ambiguous. Trimming took off 8 bases at V and 7 bases at J, with 8 bases between the two ends. In germline, CDR1 is MNHNY, CDR2 SVGAGI (reference sequence). The CDR3 sequence is 10 residues long. The CDR3 reads CASSRGEAFF. As DNA, the CDR3 is TGTGCCAGCTCCCGGGGTGAAGCTTTCTTT.

The chain recombines TRBV19 with TRBJ2-2, with a tentative D call TRBD2 (6 bases). The CDR3 spans 16 residues. Per germline, CDR1 LNHDA and CDR2 SQIVND (reference sequence). Trimming removed 3 bases from V and 9 bases from J, with 20 bases in between. CDR3 sequence reads: CASSIDGKGGIRELFF. Here the CDR3 DNA reads TGTGCCAGTAGTATTGATGGCAAGGGAGGAATCCGGGAGCTGTTTTTT. Drawing the rest from reference TRBV19 and TRBJ2-2, the complete variable domain is DGGITQSPKYLFRKEGQNVTLSCEQNLNHDAMYWYRQDPGQGLRLIYYSQIVNDFQKGDIAEGYSVSREKKESFPLTVTSAQKNPTAFYLCASSIDGKGGIRELFFGEGSRLTVL.

This clone was seen just once. This chain joins TRBV7-9 and TRBJ2-3; no definite D call. The V gene lost 3 bases and the J gene lost 6 bases, with 4 bases spanning the gap. This CDR3 is 11 amino acids long. Germline V CDR1 and CDR2: SEHNR, FQNEAQ (reference sequence). Here the CDR3 reads CASSFSDTQYF. CDR3 nucleotides: TGTGCCAGCAGCTTCTCCGATACGCAGTATTTT.

The chain carries TRBV2 and TRBJ2-3; D is uncertain. CDR1 is SNHLY and CDR2 is FYNNEI in the germline V gene. V was trimmed by 11 bases and J by 0 bases, leaving 6 bases between them. The CDR3 has 11 amino acids. The CDR3 DNA sequence: TGTGCCGGTACTAGCACAGATACGCAGTATTTT. Translated, it gives CAGTSTDTQYF.

As DNA, the CDR3 is TGTGCCTGGAGCAGGGGAGGGCTAGCGGGAGTAGTGGGGGGAGAGACCCAGTACTTC. The encoded protein is CAWSRGGLAGVVGGETQYF. V is TRBV30 and J is TRBJ2-5; 10 bases are a match to TRBD2. Germline CDR1 reads GTSNPN; CDR2 reads SVGIG (reference sequence). The CDR3 sequence is 19 residues long. Trimming took 3 bases from V and 4 from J; bases not matched to a gene: 20.

In this sample, this clone turned up a few times. The chain couples TRBV6-6 to TRBJ2-7, with 12 bases lining up with TRBD2. This CDR3 has 14 residues. Germline CDR1 is MNHNY and CDR2 is SVGAGI (reference sequence). Germline trimming cut 6 bases from V and 7 bases from J; bases unmatched to any gene: 7. Written as DNA, the CDR3 is TGTGCCAGCAGGTCTAGCGGGAGGGCCTGGGAGCAGTACTTC. Protein product: CASRSSGRAWEQYF.

V usage is TRBV28 and J usage is TRBJ2-7; 9 bases map to TRBD1. With 6 bases clipped from V and 1 base from J, the junction kept 4 bases outside the gene matches. The CDR3 has 14 amino acids. Germline V lookup: CDR1 MDHEN, CDR2 SYDVKM. CDR3 protein: CASRATGGSYEQYF. As DNA, the CDR3 is TGTGCCAGCAGGGCGACAGGGGGGTCCTACGAGCAGTACTTC.

V and J are TRBV4-2 and TRBJ2-1; 11 bases fit TRBD1. The CDR3 runs 20 residues. Germline assignment: CDR1 LGHNA and CDR2 YNFKEQ. Trimming took 1 base from V and 0 from J; bases not matched to a gene: 11. The CDR3 spells CASSQVGTGGVISSYNEQFF. The CDR3 DNA reads as TGTGCCAGCAGCCAAGTCGGGACAGGGGGGGTAATTAGCTCCTACAATGAGCAGTTCTTC.